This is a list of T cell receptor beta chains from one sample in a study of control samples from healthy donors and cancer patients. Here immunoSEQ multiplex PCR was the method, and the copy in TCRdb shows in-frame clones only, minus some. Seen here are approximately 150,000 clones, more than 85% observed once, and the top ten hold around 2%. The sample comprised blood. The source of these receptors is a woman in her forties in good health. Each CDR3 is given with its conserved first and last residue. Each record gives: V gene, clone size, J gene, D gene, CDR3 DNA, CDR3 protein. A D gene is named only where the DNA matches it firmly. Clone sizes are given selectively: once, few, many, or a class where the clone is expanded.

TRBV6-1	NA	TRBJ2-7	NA	TGTGCCAGCAGTGAAGCGCTAGACGTAGCCGCCTACGAGCAGTACTTC	CASSEALDVAAYEQYF
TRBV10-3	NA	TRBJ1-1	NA	TGTGCCATCAGTGAGGTGGGGGGCAGGGTGAAAACTGAAGCTTTCTTT	CAISEVGGRVKTEAFF
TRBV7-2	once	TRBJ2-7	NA	TGTGCCAGCAGCTTAGCGCGGTCCTACGAGCAGTACTTC	CASSLARSYEQYF
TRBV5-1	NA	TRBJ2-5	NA	TGCGCCAGCAGCTCAGGAGCCCAAGCCATCCAAGAGACCCAGTACTTC	CASSSGAQAIQETQYF
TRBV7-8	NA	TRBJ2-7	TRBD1	TGTGCCAGCAACCAGGGGGAGTTCTACGAGCAGTACTTC	CASNQGEFYEQYF
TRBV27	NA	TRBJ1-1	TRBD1	TGTGCCAGCAGTAGACTGACAGGGAGCACTGAAGCTTTCTTT	CASSRLTGSTEAFF
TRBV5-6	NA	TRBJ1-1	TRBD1	TGTGCCAGCAGCTCTACAGGGGTCACTGAAGCTTTCTTT	CASSSTGVTEAFF
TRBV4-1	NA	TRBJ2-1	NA	TGCGCCAGCAGCGGGGGGGGCTACTACAATGAGCAGTTCTTC	CASSGGGYYNEQFF
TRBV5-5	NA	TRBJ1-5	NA	TGTGCCAGCAGCTTGGCGGCTAGCAATCAGCCCCAGCATTTT	CASSLAASNQPQHF
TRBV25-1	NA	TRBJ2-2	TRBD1	TGTGCCAGCAGTGCGGACAGGGGGCGAACCGGGGAGCTGTTTTTT	CASSADRGRTGELFF
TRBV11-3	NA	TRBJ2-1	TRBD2	TGTGCCAGCAGCTTAGAGACTAGCGGGAGCTCCTACAATGAGCAGTTCTTC	CASSLETSGSSYNEQFF
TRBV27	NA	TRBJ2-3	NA	TGTGCCAGCAGTCCAAGACTCCCTACTAGCACAGATACGCAGTATTTT	CASSPRLPTSTDTQYF
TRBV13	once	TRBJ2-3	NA	TGTGCCAGCAGCTTAGCGGGGAACACAGATACGCAGTATTTT	CASSLAGNTDTQYF
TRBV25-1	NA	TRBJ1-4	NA	TGTGCCAGCAGTGATCCCAGTTACAATGAAAAACTGTTTTTT	CASSDPSYNEKLFF
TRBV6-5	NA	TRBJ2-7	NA	TGTGCCAGCAGTTACGACCCAGGGATAGTTAGTGTGCAGTACTTC	CASSYDPGIVSVQYF
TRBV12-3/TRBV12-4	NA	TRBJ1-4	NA	TGTGCCAGCAGTACCACGAATGAAAAACTGTTTTTT	CASSTTNEKLFF
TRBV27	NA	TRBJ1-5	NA	TGTGCCAGCAGTTCGTATTCGAGGCCCCAGCATTTT	CASSSYSRPQHF
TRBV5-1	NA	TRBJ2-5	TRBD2	TGCGCCAGCAGCTCGGGACTAGCGCAAGAGACCCAGTACTTC	CASSSGLAQETQYF
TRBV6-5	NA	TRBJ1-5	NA	TGTGCCAGCAGCGAGGTGGGGGCGAGTCAGCCCCAGCATTTT	CASSEVGASQPQHF
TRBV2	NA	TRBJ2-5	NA	TGTGCCAGCAGTGAAAGAATGGCCGGGGAGACCCAGTACTTC	CASSERMAGETQYF
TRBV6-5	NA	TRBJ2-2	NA	TGTGCCACCAGACGACCGGGGCTCACCGGGGAGCTGTTTTTT	CATRRPGLTGELFF
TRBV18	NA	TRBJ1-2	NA	TGTGCCAGCTCACCAGCATTAACAGGGTACGGCTACACCTTC	CASSPALTGYGYTF
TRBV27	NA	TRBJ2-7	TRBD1	TGTGCCAGCAGTTTTAGCCTGGACAGGCTCGGAGAGCAGTACTTC	CASSFSLDRLGEQYF
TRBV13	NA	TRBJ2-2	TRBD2	TGTGCCAGCAGCTTAGGATTCGCCGGGACTAGCGGGACCGGGGAGCTGTTTTTT	CASSLGFAGTSGTGELFF
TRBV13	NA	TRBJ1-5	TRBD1	TGTGCCAGCAGCTTGGGGGACAGGGGGGCTCAGCCCCAGCATTTT	CASSLGDRGAQPQHF
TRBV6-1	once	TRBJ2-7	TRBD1	TGTGCCAGCAGTGAAGGGGGACAGGGTTACGAGCAGTACTTC	CASSEGGQGYEQYF
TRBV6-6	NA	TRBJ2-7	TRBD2	TGTGCCAGCAAGGAGCGGGGGAGCTCCTACGAGCAGTACTTC	CASKERGSSYEQYF
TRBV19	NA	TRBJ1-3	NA	TGTGCCAGTACCGAATGGGTCACCATATATTTT	CASTEWVTIYF
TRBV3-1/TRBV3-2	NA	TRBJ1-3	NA	TGTGCCAGCAGCCAAGAGATGGGGAGATTAAACACCATATATTTT	CASSQEMGRLNTIYF
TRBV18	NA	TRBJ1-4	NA	TGTGCCAGCTCACCGGGCAGGGGTAATGAAAAACTGTTTTTT	CASSPGRGNEKLFF
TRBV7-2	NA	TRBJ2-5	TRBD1	TGTGCCAGCAGCTTATCATCAGGGACAGGTCAGGAGACCCAGTACTTC	CASSLSSGTGQETQYF
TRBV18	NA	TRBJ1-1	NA	TGTGCCAGCTCACCACCGATGAGGGACGGGGCTGAAGCTTTCTTT	CASSPPMRDGAEAFF
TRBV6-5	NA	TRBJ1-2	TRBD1	TGTGCCAGCAGGGGACAGGGGCCCTCGGGCTACACCTTC	CASRGQGPSGYTF
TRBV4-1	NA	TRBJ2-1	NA	TGCGCCAGCAGCCAAGATTTGGGCGCCAGATTCAGCAATGAGCAGTTCTTC	CASSQDLGARFSNEQFF
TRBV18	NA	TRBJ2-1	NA	TGTGCCAGCTCGCAATCCAATGAGCAGTTCTTC	CASSQSNEQFF
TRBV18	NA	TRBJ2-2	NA	TGTGCCAGCTCACCACCGAACACCGGGGAGCTGTTTTTT	CASSPPNTGELFF
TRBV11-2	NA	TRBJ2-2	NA	TGTGCCAGCAGCTTAGTGTCAGGGAACACCGGGGAGCTGTTTTTT	CASSLVSGNTGELFF
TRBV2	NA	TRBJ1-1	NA	TGTGCCAGCAGTGAATTTGGGAGCGGGAACACTGAAGCTTTCTTT	CASSEFGSGNTEAFF
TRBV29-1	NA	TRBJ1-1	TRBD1	TGCAGCGTTGCGGGACAGGGCTTTTTGACTGAAGCTTTCTTT	CSVAGQGFLTEAFF
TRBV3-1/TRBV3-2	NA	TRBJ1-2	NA	TGTGCCAGCAGCCAAGATCGGGGGAAGGGGTATGGCTACACCTTC	CASSQDRGKGYGYTF
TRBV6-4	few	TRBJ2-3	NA	TGTGCCAGCAGCCGGACGGAGCTAAGCACAGATACGCAGTATTTT	CASSRTELSTDTQYF
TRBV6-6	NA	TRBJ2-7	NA	TGTGCCAGCAGTCCCCTGGGGGGCGATGGGGAGCAGTACTTC	CASSPLGGDGEQYF
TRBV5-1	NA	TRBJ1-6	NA	TGCGCCAGCAGCTTGGAGTCAGGGAATTCACCCCTCCACTTT	CASSLESGNSPLHF
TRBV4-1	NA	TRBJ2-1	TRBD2	TGCGCCAGCAGCCAAAATCTAGCGGGGCCACGACTCAAAACGTACAATGAGCAGTTCTTC	CASSQNLAGPRLKTYNEQFF
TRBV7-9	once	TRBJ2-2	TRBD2	TGTGCCAGCAGAATCTCCACCGGGGGGGCCTTCACCGGGGAGCTGTTTTTT	CASRISTGGAFTGELFF
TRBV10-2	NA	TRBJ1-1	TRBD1	TGCGCCAGCAGGCCGGGACAGGGGGCACGCGAAGCTTTCTTT	CASRPGQGAREAFF
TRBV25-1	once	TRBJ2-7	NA	TGTGCCAGCAGTGGTGATAGGTACTACGAGCAGTACTTC	CASSGDRYYEQYF
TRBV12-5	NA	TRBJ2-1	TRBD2	TGTGCTAGTGGTTTGGGTTCGACTAGCGTCTACAATGAGCAGTTCTTC	CASGLGSTSVYNEQFF
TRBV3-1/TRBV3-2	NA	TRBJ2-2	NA	TGTGCCAGCAGCCGGACCACGGGGCAGCTGTTTTTT	CASSRTTGQLFF
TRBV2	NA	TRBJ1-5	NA	TGTGCCAGCAGTGTGTGGGGGCGGATCAACAATCAGCCCCAGCATTTT	CASSVWGRINNQPQHF
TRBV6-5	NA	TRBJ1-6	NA	TGTGCCAGCAGTAAATCCCAGGGCCAGGATTCACCCCTCCACTTT	CASSKSQGQDSPLHF
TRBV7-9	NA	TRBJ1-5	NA	TGTGCCAGCAGCTTAGTCCGGGGCACCACTTCTCATCCCCAGCATTTT	CASSLVRGTTSHPQHF
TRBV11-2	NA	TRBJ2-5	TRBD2	TGTGCCAGCAGCTTAGGCCGGGGGGGCCTAAAGACCCAGTACTTC	CASSLGRGGLKTQYF
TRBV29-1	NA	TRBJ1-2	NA	TGCAGCGTTGAAGATCGAGCAGGGTGGGCCTTATACAATGGCTACACCTTC	CSVEDRAGWALYNGYTF
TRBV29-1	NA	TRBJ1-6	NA	TGCAGCGTTTCTCGTGGGGCTGATTCACCCCTCCACTTT	CSVSRGADSPLHF